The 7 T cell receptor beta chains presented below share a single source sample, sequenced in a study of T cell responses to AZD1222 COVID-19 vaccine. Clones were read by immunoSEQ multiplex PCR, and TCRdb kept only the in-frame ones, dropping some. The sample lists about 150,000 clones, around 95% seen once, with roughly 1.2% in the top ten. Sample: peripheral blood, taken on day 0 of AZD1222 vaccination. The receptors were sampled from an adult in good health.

The CDR3 loop reads CASSSRQIYNSPLHF. The DNA of the CDR3 is TGTGCCAGCAGCTCAAGACAGATTTATAATTCACCCCTCCACTTT. The V call is TRBV5-8, the J call TRBJ1-6, with a tentative D call TRBD1 (5 bases). The length of the CDR3 is 15 residues. Trimming removed 3 bases from V and 4 bases from J, with 11 bases in between. Germline lookup yields CDR1 SGHTS and CDR2 YDEGEE.

The CDR3 region has the DNA TGTGCCAGCAGCCCGTTAGCGGGAGGCTACAATGAGCAGTTCTTC. Translating gives CASSPLAGGYNEQFF. The J gene is TRBJ2-1, the V gene TRBV3-1 (or the pseudogene TRBV3-2); TRBD2 matches at 10 bases. J lost 3 bases, V lost 4 bases, and 3 bases had no gene match. Germline loops: CDR1 LGHDT, CDR2 YNNKEL (reference sequence). The CDR3 is made up of 15 amino acids.

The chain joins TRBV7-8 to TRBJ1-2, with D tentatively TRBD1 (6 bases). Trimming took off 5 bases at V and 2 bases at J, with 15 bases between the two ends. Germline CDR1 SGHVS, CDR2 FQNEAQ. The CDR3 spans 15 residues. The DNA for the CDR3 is TGTGCCAGCAGCATGGGGGGGGGCGCCAACTATGGCTACACCTTC. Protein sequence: CASSMGGGANYGYTF.

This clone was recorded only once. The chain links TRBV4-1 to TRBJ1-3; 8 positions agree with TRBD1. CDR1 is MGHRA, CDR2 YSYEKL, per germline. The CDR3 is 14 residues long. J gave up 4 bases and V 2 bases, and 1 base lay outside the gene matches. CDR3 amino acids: CASSQWTGGNTIYF. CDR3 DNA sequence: TGCGCCAGCAGCCAATGGACAGGGGGAAACACCATATATTTT.

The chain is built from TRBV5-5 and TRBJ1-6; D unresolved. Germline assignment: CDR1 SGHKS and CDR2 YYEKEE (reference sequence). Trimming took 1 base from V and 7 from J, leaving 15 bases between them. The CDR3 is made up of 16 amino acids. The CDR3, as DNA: TGTGCCAGCAGCTTGTCATGGTCCCCGACAAATTCACCCCTCCACTTT. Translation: CASSLSWSPTNSPLHF.

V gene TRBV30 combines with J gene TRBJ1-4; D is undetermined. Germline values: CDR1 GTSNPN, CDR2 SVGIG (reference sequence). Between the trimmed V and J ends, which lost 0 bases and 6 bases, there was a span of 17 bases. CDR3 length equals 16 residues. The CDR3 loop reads CAWSVLPAPTDEKLFF. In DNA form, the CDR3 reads TGTGCCTGGAGTGTACTCCCGGCCCCCACCGATGAAAAACTGTTTTTT.

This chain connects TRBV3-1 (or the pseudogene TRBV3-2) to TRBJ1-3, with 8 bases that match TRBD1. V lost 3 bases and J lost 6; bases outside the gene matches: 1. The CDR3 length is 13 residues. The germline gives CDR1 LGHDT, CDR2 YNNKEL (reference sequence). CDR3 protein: CASSQTGENTIYF. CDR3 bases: TGTGCCAGCAGCCAGACAGGGGAAAACACCATATATTTT.